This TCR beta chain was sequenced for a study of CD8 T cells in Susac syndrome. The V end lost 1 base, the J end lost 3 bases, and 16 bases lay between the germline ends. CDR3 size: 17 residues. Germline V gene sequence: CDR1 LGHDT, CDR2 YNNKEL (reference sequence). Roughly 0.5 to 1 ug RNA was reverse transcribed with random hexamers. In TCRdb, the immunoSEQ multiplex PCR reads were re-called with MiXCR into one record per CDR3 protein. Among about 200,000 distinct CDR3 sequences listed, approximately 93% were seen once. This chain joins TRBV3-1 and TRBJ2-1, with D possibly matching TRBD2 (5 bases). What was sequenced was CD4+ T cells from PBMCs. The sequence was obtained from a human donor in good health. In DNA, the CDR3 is TGTGCCAGCAGCCAAGGTGCTGCGTTCGGGGACTACAATGAGCAGTTCTTC. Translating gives CASSQGAAFGDYNEQFF.